These 14 T cell receptor beta chains originate from one sample sequenced in a study of blood T cell repertoires in COVID-19. The assay was immunoSEQ multiplex PCR, and TCRdb's table has in-frame clones only and misses some. The data contain tens of thousands of clones, about 80% of them singletons. Sequencing was performed on peripheral blood. These receptors came from a human donor in a cohort sampled during active COVID-19.

The rearrangement uses TRBV27 and TRBJ2-3; TRBD1 aligns across 7 bases. Losses at the gene ends were 6 bases for V and 0 bases for J; bases not matched to a gene: 6. The CDR3 is 15 residues long. Germline V gene sequence: CDR1 MNHEY, CDR2 SMNVEV (reference sequence). CDR3 residues: CASRGQLRSTDTQYF. CDR3 sequence (DNA): TGTGCCAGCAGGGGACAGCTCAGAAGCACAGATACGCAGTATTTT.

The rearrangement links TRBV7-2 to TRBJ1-6; D unclear. Per germline, CDR1 SGHTA and CDR2 FQGNSA. This CDR3 comprises 14 residues. V dropped 7 bases and J dropped 8 bases, with 15 bases sitting between them. CDR3 nucleotide sequence: TGTGCCAGCATAGAGCGAGGTTTGGATTCACCCCTCCACTTT. Translating gives CASIERGLDSPLHF.

The chain is built from TRBV9 and TRBJ2-3, with D possibly TRBD2 on 5 matching bases. The CDR3 extends over 14 amino acids. V dropped 0 bases and J dropped 1 base, with 6 bases sitting between them. Looked up from germline, CDR1 is SGDLS and CDR2 is YYNGEE. CDR3 DNA sequence: TGTGCCAGCAGCGTAGGTAGCGGCACAGATACGCAGTATTTT. Translating it yields CASSVGSGTDTQYF.

V is TRBV7-8 and J is TRBJ2-7, with 10 bases fitting TRBD1. Germline V gene data show CDR1 as SGHVS and CDR2 as FQNEAQ. The CDR3 is 14 residues long. With V trimmed by 1 base and J by 6 bases, 3 bases remained unmatched. The CDR3: CASSLVTGGGEQYF. DNA of the CDR3: TGTGCCAGCAGCTTAGTGACAGGGGGCGGCGAGCAGTACTTC. The whole variable domain, filled in from reference TRBV7-8 and TRBJ2-7, reads GAGVSQSPRYKVAKRGQDVALRCDPISGHVSLFWYQQALGQGPEFLTYFQNEAQLDKSGLPSDRFFAERPEGSVSTLKIQRTQQEDSAVYLCASSLVTGGGEQYFGPGTRLTVT.

This clone has just one count. The chain carries TRBV6-2 or TRBV6-3 and TRBJ2-2; maybe TRBD1 (6 bases). This CDR3 spans 15 amino acids. V shed 8 bases and J shed 0 bases, with 13 bases lying between them. The germline V gene encodes CDR1 MNHEY and CDR2 SVGEGT. The CDR3 region is CASRFAGANTGELFF. Here the CDR3 DNA reads TGTGCCAGCCGTTTTGCAGGGGCGAACACCGGGGAGCTGTTTTTT.

This clone has more than one count but fewer than ten. The chain uses TRBV15 and TRBJ2-2, with a weak D call TRBD2 (5 bases). The V and J ends lost 5 bases and 3 bases respectively, with 16 bases between them. The germline V gene has CDR1 LNHNV and CDR2 YYDKDF (reference sequence). CDR3 length: 16 amino acids. Written as DNA, the CDR3 is TGTGCCACCAGCGGACTCGAGAGGGCCTACACCGGGGAGCTGTTTTTT. Encoded protein: CATSGLERAYTGELFF.

This clone was found a few times. The chain combines TRBV15 with TRBJ1-5, with D possibly TRBD1 on 6 matching bases. The CDR3 contains 14 residues. V was shortened by 7 bases and J by 5 bases, with 15 bases between the two germline ends. The germline CDR1 and CDR2 sequences are LNHNV and YYDKDF (reference sequence). The CDR3 loop is CATKQGDGYQPQHF. In nucleotides, the CDR3 is TGTGCCACCAAACAGGGCGACGGATATCAGCCCCAGCATTTT.

The J gene is TRBJ1-5, the V gene TRBV28, with TRBD1 matching 10 bases. After removal of 6 bases from V and 4 bases from J, the junction contained 12 bases not matched to a gene. In germline, CDR1 is MDHEN, CDR2 SYDVKM. The length of the CDR3 is 17 residues. For the CDR3, the DNA is TGTGCCAGCAGCATCCGTCGTGGGACAGGGGTGAATCAGCCCCAGCATTTT. Residues: CASSIRRGTGVNQPQHF.

This clone appeared many times. The V call is TRBV2, the J call TRBJ2-1; D might be TRBD2 (6 bases). The CDR3 consists of 13 residues. The germline gives CDR1 SNHLY, CDR2 FYNNEI. V lost 7 bases to trimming and J lost 8 bases, with 15 bases between them. This CDR3 is CASTPGRDYEQFF. CDR3 sequence (DNA): TGTGCCAGCACCCCCGGCAGGGACTATGAGCAGTTCTTC.

J is TRBJ2-3 and V is TRBV4-1; D possibly corresponds to TRBD1 (6 bases). V lost 0 bases and J lost 9, with 19 bases in between. Looked up from germline, CDR1 is MGHRA and CDR2 is YSYEKL. The CDR3 runs 16 residues. DNA of the CDR3: TGCGCCAGCAGCCAAGATTCGACAGGCCCCGGTGTGACGCAGTATTTT. Encoded protein: CASSQDSTGPGVTQYF.

The rearrangement joins TRBV11-2 to TRBJ1-6; 9 bases align to TRBD1. V lost 4 bases, J lost 9 bases, and 4 bases stayed unmatched. Germline lookup yields CDR1 SGHAT and CDR2 FQNNGV. This CDR3 has 14 residues. The DNA for the CDR3 is TGTGCCAGCAGCTGGGGACAGGGTGGTTCACCCCTCCACTTT. This codes for CASSWGQGGSPLHF.

The chain recombines TRBV6-4 with TRBJ2-1; 7 positions agree with TRBD2. Germline V gene data show CDR1 as MRHNA and CDR2 as SNTAGT. This CDR3 has 16 amino acids. Losses at the gene ends were 2 bases for V and 1 base for J; bases not matched to a gene: 5. In nucleotides, the CDR3 is TGTGCCAGCAGTGACCTCGGCGGGAGATCCTACAATGAGCAGTTCTTC. Its translation is CASSDLGGRSYNEQFF.

The chain joins TRBV28 to TRBJ2-7; possible D gene TRBD1, 5 bases. The CDR3 runs 12 residues. Deletions cut 6 bases from V and 6 bases from J, with 12 bases between. CDR1 MDHEN and CDR2 SYDVKM come from the germline V gene. CDR3 protein: CASSQGLREQYF. The CDR3 nucleotides read TGTGCCAGCAGCCAGGGCCTCCGCGAGCAGTACTTC. Full variable domain (rest looked up from reference TRBV28 and TRBJ2-7): DVKVTQSSRYLVKRTGEKVFLECVQDMDHENMFWYRQDPGLGLRLIYFSYDVKMKEKGDIPEGYSVSREKKERFSLILESASTNQTSMYLCASSQGLREQYFGPGTRLTVT.

The chain links TRBV2 to TRBJ1-1, with 7 bases identical to TRBD1. V shed 5 bases, J shed 6 bases, and the junction held 9 bases outside the gene matches. CDR3 length: 14 residues. Germline V gene data show CDR1 as SNHLY and CDR2 as FYNNEI. The CDR3 spells CASSTQQGRAEAFF. The DNA of the CDR3 is TGTGCCAGCAGTACACAACAGGGGCGGGCTGAAGCTTTCTTT.